This TCR beta chain is from a study of cytomegalovirus exposure and HLA in healthy donors. Study results and limitations: In vitro checks showed that a few CMV-associated chains really do target CMV antigens. Altogether, about 160 TCR beta chains were recorded as cytomegalovirus-associated.

Of note for this clone: Its antigen is as yet unknown.

CDR1 is LNHDA and CDR2 is SQIVND in the germline V gene (reference sequence). V was clipped by 4 bases and J by 4 bases, with 15 bases between them. The CDR3 runs 15 residues. The PCR had 60 Vbeta and 13 Jbeta primers. The assay was immunoSEQ multiplex PCR, and TCRdb's table has in-frame clones only and misses some. The repertoire includes 150,000 to 200,000 clones, roughly 79% of them detected once, and roughly 1.6% sits in the top ten. The TCR sequence derives from a man aged 35-49 years in good health and CMV-seronegative. Sample: PBMCs. The chain has TRBV19 and TRBJ2-3; D remains ambiguous. CDR3 coding DNA: TGTGCCAGTAGTAACCGCGGATTATGGGCAGATACGCAGTATTTT. This translates into CASSNRGLWADTQYF. The variable domain in full, completed from reference TRBV19 and TRBJ2-3, reads DGGITQSPKYLFRKEGQNVTLSCEQNLNHDAMYWYRQDPGQGLRLIYYSQIVNDFQKGDIAEGYSVSREKKESFPLTVTSAQKNPTAFYLCASSNRGLWADTQYFGPGTRLTVL.